This T cell receptor (beta chain) derives from a study of CD8+ T cells in alopecia areata. As concerns this clone: Its ends do not fully match the called genes, so a read error is possible.

RNA was extracted and reverse transcribed into cDNA as the sequencing template. Profiled with immunoSEQ multiplex PCR; TCRdb holds only in-frame clones, not every one. Of 150,000 to 200,000 clones in the sample, about 61% were seen once. This CDR3 comprises 14 residues. Germline V gene lookup returns CDR1 SNHLY and CDR2 FYNNEI. Specified treatment: oral pan-JAK inhibitor, 5-10 mg twice daily. The source of this sequence is a human donor with alopecia areata. Sequences were derived from CD4+ T cells sorted from blood, sampled at approximately week 61, from a patient treated with tofacitinib. The V gene is TRBV2, the J gene TRBJ1-4; 9 bases map to TRBD1. CDR3 residues: CASRPQGAKEKLFF. For the CDR3, the DNA is TGTGCCAGCAGACCACAGGGGGCTAAAGAAAAACTGTTTTTT.